This TCR beta chain was recovered during a study of vaccination and CD4 T cells after COVID-19. An Oncomine TCR Beta short-read assay was used to sequence the DNA from cultured CD4+ T cells. MiXCR was run by TCRdb on the PCR reads, yielding one entry per CDR3 protein. Of over 10,000 distinct CDR3 sequences listed, about 45% are singletons. The V and J ends lost 3 bases and 1 base respectively, with 9 bases between them. Germline CDR1 SGHTA, CDR2 FQGNSA. The CDR3 runs 14 residues. Whole-study findings and limits: Post-vaccination, and not before, a median approximately 85% of reactive clones appeared in convalescent patients.

For this clonotype: Its specificity is not known.

Treatment of the sample: roughly 10-day PBMC culture with coronavirus spike peptide pools or control peptides (ViraFEST assay). The source is a human donor who had recovered from COVID-19. What was sequenced was CD4+ T cells from blood, cultured in vitro. This rearrangement joins TRBV7-2 to TRBJ1-1; D gene ambiguous. CDR3 residues: CASSLATANTEAFF. CDR3 DNA sequence: TGTGCCAGCAGCTTGGCCACAGCGAACACTGAAGCTTTCTTT.